This T cell receptor beta chain was identified in a study of cytomegalovirus exposure and HLA in healthy donors. The study, taken as a whole, reports: Rare TCR sequences dominated, though some public TCRs recurred in many donors. Equally common other TCR beta chains were less clonally expanded than HLA-associated ones, a later analysis found. In a later analysis, at a false discovery rate of 0.05, approximately 15,000 TCR beta sequences matched HLA alleles.

About this clone: Its target is not known.

Primers for the PCR totalled 60 Vbeta and 13 Jbeta. Generated by immunoSEQ multiplex PCR, the TCRdb table keeps only in-frame clones and is missing some. The table has around 95,000 clones, approximately 79% seen once. Sequenced: PBMCs. The source is a male donor in good health and CMV-seronegative.

The CDR3 nucleotides read TGTGCCAGCAGCTTAGCGGGAGGGCCGTTTAAGGGTGAGCAGTTCTTC. It translates to CASSLAGGPFKGEQFF. This chain joins TRBV13 and TRBJ2-1; 8 nucleotides line up with TRBD2. This CDR3 spans 16 amino acids. The V gene end was trimmed by 1 base and the J gene end by 9 bases; junction bases not matched to a gene: 11. In germline, CDR1 is PRHDT, CDR2 FYEKMQ (reference sequence).